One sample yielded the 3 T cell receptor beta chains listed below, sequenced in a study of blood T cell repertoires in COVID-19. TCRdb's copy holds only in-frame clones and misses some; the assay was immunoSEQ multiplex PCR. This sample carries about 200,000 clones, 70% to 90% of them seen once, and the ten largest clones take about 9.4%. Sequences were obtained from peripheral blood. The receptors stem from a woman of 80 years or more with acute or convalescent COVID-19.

The CDR3 protein is CATSTSGGSTDTQYF. As DNA, the CDR3 is TGTGCCACCTCGACTAGCGGCGGGAGCACAGATACGCAGTATTTT. The chain has TRBV19 and TRBJ2-3; TRBD2 agrees at 9 bases. Looked up from germline, CDR1 is LNHDA and CDR2 is SQIVND (reference sequence). The CDR3 is 15 residues long. J gave up 0 bases and V 10 bases, and 8 bases lay outside the gene matches.

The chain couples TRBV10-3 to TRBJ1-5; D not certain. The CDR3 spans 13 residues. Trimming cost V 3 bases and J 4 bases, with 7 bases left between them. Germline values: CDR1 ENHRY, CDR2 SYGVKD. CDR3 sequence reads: CAISEVGNQPQHF. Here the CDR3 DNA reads TGTGCCATCAGTGAAGTCGGGAATCAGCCCCAGCATTTT.

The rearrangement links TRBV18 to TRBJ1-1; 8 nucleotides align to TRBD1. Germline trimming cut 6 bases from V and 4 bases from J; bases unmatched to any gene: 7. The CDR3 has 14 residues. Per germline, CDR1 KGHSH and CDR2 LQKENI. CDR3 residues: CASSANDRGTEAFF. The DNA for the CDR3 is TGTGCCAGCTCCGCCAACGACAGGGGCACTGAAGCTTTCTTT. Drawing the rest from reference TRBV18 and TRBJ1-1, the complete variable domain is NAGVMQNPRHLVRRRGQEARLRCSPMKGHSHVYWYRQLPEEGLKFMVYLQKENIIDESGMPKERFSAEFPKEGPSILRIQQVVRGDSAAYFCASSANDRGTEAFFGQGTRLTVV.